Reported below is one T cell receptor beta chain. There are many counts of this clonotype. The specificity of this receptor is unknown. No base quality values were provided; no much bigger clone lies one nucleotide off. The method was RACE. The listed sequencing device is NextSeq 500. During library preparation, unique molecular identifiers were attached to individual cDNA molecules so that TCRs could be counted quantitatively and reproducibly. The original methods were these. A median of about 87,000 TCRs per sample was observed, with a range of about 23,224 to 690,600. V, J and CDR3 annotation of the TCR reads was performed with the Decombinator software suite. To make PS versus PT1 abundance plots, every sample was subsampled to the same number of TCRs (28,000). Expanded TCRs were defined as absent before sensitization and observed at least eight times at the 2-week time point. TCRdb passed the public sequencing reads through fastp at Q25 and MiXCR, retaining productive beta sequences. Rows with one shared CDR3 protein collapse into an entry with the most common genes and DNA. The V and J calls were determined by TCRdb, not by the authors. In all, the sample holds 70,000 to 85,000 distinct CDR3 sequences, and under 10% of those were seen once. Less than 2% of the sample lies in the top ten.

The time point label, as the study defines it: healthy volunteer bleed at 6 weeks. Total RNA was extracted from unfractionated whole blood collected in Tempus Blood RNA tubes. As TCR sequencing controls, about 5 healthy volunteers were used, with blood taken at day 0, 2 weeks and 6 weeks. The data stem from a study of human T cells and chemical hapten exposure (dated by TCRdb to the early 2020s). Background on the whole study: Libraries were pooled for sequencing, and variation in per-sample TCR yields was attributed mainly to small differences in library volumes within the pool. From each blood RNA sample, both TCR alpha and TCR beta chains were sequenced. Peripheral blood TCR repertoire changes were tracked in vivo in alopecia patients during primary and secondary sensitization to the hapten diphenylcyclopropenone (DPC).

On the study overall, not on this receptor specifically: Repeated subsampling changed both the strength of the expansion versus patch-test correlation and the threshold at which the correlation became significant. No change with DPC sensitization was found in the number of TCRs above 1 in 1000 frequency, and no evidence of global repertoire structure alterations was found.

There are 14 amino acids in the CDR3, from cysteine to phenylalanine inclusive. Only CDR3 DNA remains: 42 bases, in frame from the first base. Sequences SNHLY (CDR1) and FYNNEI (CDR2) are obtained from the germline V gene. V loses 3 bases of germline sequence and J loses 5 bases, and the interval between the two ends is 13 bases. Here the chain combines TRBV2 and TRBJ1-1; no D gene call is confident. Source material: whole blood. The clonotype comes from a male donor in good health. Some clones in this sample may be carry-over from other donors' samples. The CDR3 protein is CASSEETRGTEAFF. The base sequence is TGTGCCAGCAGTGAGGAGACCCGTGGGACTGAAGCTTTCTTT.